This T cell receptor (beta chain) is drawn from a study of blood T cell repertoires in COVID-19. Patients at the Seattle site were enrolled during active infection and followed longitudinally. Repertoires were generated with immunoSEQ multiplex PCR, while TCRdb's copy carries only in-frame clones and drops some. The repertoire holds roughly 290,000 clones, about four fifths seen once, with approximately 15% in the top ten. The sequencing sample was made of peripheral blood. The receptor was derived from a person aged 65 to 85 with COVID-19, enrolled during active disease.

This CDR3 is CATETGGSGYTF. The DNA for the CDR3 is TGTGCCACGGAAACAGGGGGCAGTGGCTACACCTTC. V and J are TRBV3-1 (or the pseudogene TRBV3-2) and TRBJ1-2, with 9 bases lining up with TRBD1. The CDR3 has 12 amino acids. Germline V gene lookup returns CDR1 LGHDT and CDR2 YNNKEL (reference sequence). V lost 10 bases to trimming and J lost 7 bases; unmatched junction nucleotides: 7.